The 2 T cell receptor beta chains presented below share a single source sample, sequenced in a study of blood T cell repertoires in COVID-19. Profiling relied on immunoSEQ multiplex PCR, and the TCRdb table lists in-frame clones only, not all of them. Of 250,000 to 400,000 clones listed, over 75% are singletons. Sequencing input: PBMCs or T cells enriched from blood (not recorded which). The receptors derive from a woman aged 30 to 39 who had recovered from COVID-19.

This sequence joins TRBV18 and TRBJ2-3; TRBD2 matches at 7 bases. The junction had 2 bases not matched to a gene; V was cut back by 3 bases and J by 2 bases. The V gene's germline CDR1 is KGHSH and CDR2 LQKENI. The CDR3 loop spans 14 amino acids. In DNA, the CDR3 is TGTGCCAGCTCACCCGGACTAGTCACAGATACGCAGTATTTT. Its translation: CASSPGLVTDTQYF.

The J gene is TRBJ1-2, the V gene TRBV11-2; weak D call: TRBD1 (6 bases). This CDR3 comprises 16 residues. Germline V gives CDR1 SGHAT, CDR2 FQNNGV. The germline V and J ends were trimmed by 3 bases and 4 bases, with 18 bases remaining between them. The CDR3 bases are TGTGCCAGCAGCTTTGGTCCAGGGGCGGCTAGCTATGGCTACACCTTC. It is translated as CASSFGPGAASYGYTF. Using reference TRBV11-2 and TRBJ1-2 for the parts outside the CDR3, the full variable domain is EAGVAQSPRYKIIEKRQSVAFWCNPISGHATLYWYQQILGQGPKLLIQFQNNGVVDDSQLPKDRFSAERLKGVDSTLKIQPAKLEDSAVYLCASSFGPGAASYGYTFGSGTRLTVV.